Listed below are T cell receptor beta chains from one sample, sequenced in a study of technical replicates of blood from a few donors. Sequenced by immunoSEQ multiplex PCR; TCRdb stores in-frame clones only, minus some. The data contain roughly 79,000 clones, approximately 94% of them singletons. Sequencing was done on a sample of T cells isolated from PBMCs. These receptors were obtained from a human donor in good health. Both conserved end residues are part of each CDR3. Each record gives: CDR3 protein, CDR3 DNA, D gene, J gene, clone size, V gene, CDR3 length. D genes are given only for firm matches. Expanded clones are given a class, and other clones once, few, many or no size at all.

CASHPIDQGNTEAFF,TGTGCCAGCCATCCGATCGATCAGGGGAACACTGAAGCTTTCTTT,.,TRBJ1-1,.,TRBV19,15
CASSEERSYEQYF,TGTGCCAGCAGTGAAGAGAGGTCCTACGAGCAGTACTTC,.,TRBJ2-7,.,TRBV6-1,13
CASIGRTAVNTEAFF,TGTGCCAGCATTGGGAGGACCGCCGTAAACACTGAAGCTTTCTTT,.,TRBJ1-1,.,TRBV2,15
CASRLFSGQGNTEAFF,TGCGCCAGCCGCCTTTTTTCGGGACAGGGAAACACTGAAGCTTTCTTT,TRBD1,TRBJ1-1,.,TRBV5-1,16
CASKDRANTEAFF,TGCGCCAGCAAAGACAGGGCGAACACTGAAGCTTTCTTT,TRBD1,TRBJ1-1,.,TRBV4-1,13
CASKVLISGEGEQFF,TGTGCCAGCAAAGTATTAATCAGCGGGGAAGGAGAGCAGTTCTTC,TRBD2,TRBJ2-1,.,TRBV6-6,15
CASSQVRQENTEAFF,TGCGCCAGCAGCCAAGTAAGGCAGGAGAACACTGAAGCTTTCTTT,.,TRBJ1-1,.,TRBV4-3,15
CASSHDLGDTQYF,TGTGCCAGCAGTCACGACCTCGGGGATACGCAGTATTTT,.,TRBJ2-3,.,TRBV27,13
CASSLTTDSYEQYF,TGTGCCAGCAGCTTAACGACAGATTCCTACGAGCAGTACTTC,.,TRBJ2-7,.,TRBV7-9,14
CASSRQSGELFF,TGTGCCAGCAGTAGACAGTCCGGGGAGCTGTTTTTT,.,TRBJ2-2,.,TRBV6-5,12
CASSRQGALEGYTF,TGTGCCAGCAGTAGACAGGGGGCCCTTGAGGGCTACACCTTC,TRBD1,TRBJ1-2,.,TRBV28,14
CASSLGGSYREQYF,TGCGCCAGCAGCTTGGGTGGGAGCTACCGCGAGCAGTACTTC,.,TRBJ2-7,.,TRBV5-1,14
CASSPGTFFGEQYF,TGCGCCAGCAGCCCCGGGACATTTTTCGGGGAGCAGTACTTC,.,TRBJ2-7,.,TRBV5-1,14
CASSSGTAGYTF,TGTGCCAGTTCTTCCGGGACAGCTGGCTACACCTTC,TRBD1,TRBJ1-2,.,TRBV19,12
CASSSLQITEAFF,TGTGCCAGCAGTTCCCTACAGATCACTGAAGCTTTCTTT,.,TRBJ1-1,.,TRBV6-5,13
CASSLGQVYGYTF,TGTGCCAGCAGCTTGGGACAGGTCTATGGCTACACCTTC,.,TRBJ1-2,.,TRBV5-6,13
CASSITGLEFNEQFF,TGTGCCAGCAGCATAACGGGACTAGAGTTCAATGAGCAGTTCTTC,TRBD2,TRBJ2-1,.,TRBV11-2,15
CASSLAGGEQYF,TGTGCCAGCAGCTTAGCCGGGGGCGAGCAGTACTTC,.,TRBJ2-7,.,TRBV11-2,12
CASSEFHIASSNTQYF,TGTGCCAGCAGTGAATTCCACATCGCTAGCTCCAATACGCAGTATTTT,.,TRBJ2-3,.,TRBV6-1,16
CASSEAVGQITYEQYF,TGTGCCAGCAGTGAAGCGGTTGGACAGATCACCTACGAGCAGTACTTC,.,TRBJ2-7,.,TRBV2,16
CASSSSGTAGYTF,TGTGCCAGCAGCTCTAGTGGGACAGCTGGCTACACCTTC,TRBD1,TRBJ1-2,.,TRBV7-9,13
CASSQQGGNTEAFF,TGCGCCAGCAGCCAACAGGGGGGGAACACTGAAGCTTTCTTT,TRBD1,TRBJ1-1,once,TRBV4-3,14
CSVEIVGPTNTGELFF,TGCAGCGTTGAAATAGTGGGGCCTACTAACACCGGGGAGCTGTTTTTT,.,TRBJ2-2,.,TRBV29-1,16
CASSLRGGGLQETQYF,TGTGCCAGCAGCCTCCGTGGCGGGGGATTACAAGAGACCCAGTACTTC,TRBD2,TRBJ2-5,.,TRBV9,16
CASSSGTGLEQYF,TGTGCCAGCAGCTCCGGGACAGGCCTCGAGCAGTACTTC,TRBD1,TRBJ2-7,.,TRBV7-2,13
CAWTEVNSNQPQHF,TGTGCCTGGACTGAGGTCAATAGCAATCAGCCCCAGCATTTT,.,TRBJ1-5,.,TRBV30,14
CASTLEQGADQPQHF,TGTGCCAGCACCCTCGAACAGGGAGCCGATCAGCCCCAGCATTTT,.,TRBJ1-5,.,TRBV2,15
CASSRVQREGLDEQFF,TGTGCCAGCAGCCGAGTTCAGCGGGAGGGCCTCGATGAGCAGTTCTTC,TRBD2,TRBJ2-1,.,TRBV11-2,16
CASSPQGQGLYGYTF,TGTGCCAGCAGCCCACAGGGACAGGGGCTATATGGCTACACCTTC,TRBD1,TRBJ1-2,.,TRBV7-9,15
CASSFSGTGGTVGYTF,TGTGCCAGCAGTTTCTCCGGGACAGGGGGTACGGTAGGCTACACCTTC,TRBD1,TRBJ1-2,.,TRBV27,16
CASSRQGRGEAFF,TGTGCCAGCTCACGACAGGGGAGAGGTGAAGCTTTCTTT,TRBD1,TRBJ1-1,.,TRBV18,13
CASNFLGDEQFF,TGTGCCAGTAATTTTTTAGGGGATGAGCAGTTCTTC,.,TRBJ2-1,.,TRBV19,12
CASRQGLPYEQYF,TGTGCCAGCAGGCAGGGTCTACCCTACGAGCAGTACTTC,.,TRBJ2-7,.,TRBV27,13
CASRGSEKLFF,TGTGCCAGCAGGGGGAGTGAAAAACTGTTTTTT,.,TRBJ1-4,few,TRBV28,11
CASSVGLASTDTQYF,TGTGCCAGCAGCGTAGGACTAGCGAGCACAGATACGCAGTATTTT,TRBD2,TRBJ2-3,.,TRBV7-2,15
CASSPAGTGRNTIYF,TGCGCCAGCAGCCCCGCCGGGACAGGGAGAAACACCATATATTTT,TRBD1,TRBJ1-3,.,TRBV5-1,15
CSAVDSYEQYF,TGCAGTGCTGTGGACAGCTACGAGCAGTACTTC,.,TRBJ2-7,.,TRBV20-1,11
CASRPQGQYEQYF,TGTGCCAGCAGACCTCAAGGACAGTACGAGCAGTACTTC,.,TRBJ2-7,.,TRBV6-5,13
CASSSSGRGETQYF,TGTGCCAGTAGCAGTAGCGGGAGGGGAGAGACCCAGTACTTC,TRBD2,TRBJ2-5,.,TRBV19,14
CASSPGTSGSNEQFF,TGTGCCAGCAGTCCTGGGACTAGCGGGAGCAATGAGCAGTTCTTC,TRBD2,TRBJ2-1,.,TRBV28,15
CASSQVLAGYNEQFF,TGCGCCAGCAGCCAAGTTCTAGCGGGGTACAATGAGCAGTTCTTC,TRBD2,TRBJ2-1,.,TRBV4-3,15
CASSRTPGTYNEQFF,TGTGCCAGCAGCCGGACTCCTGGAACGTACAATGAGCAGTTCTTC,.,TRBJ2-1,.,TRBV7-8,15
CASSWGGEDTQYF,TGTGCCAGCAGTTGGGGGGGGGAAGATACGCAGTATTTT,TRBD2,TRBJ2-3,.,TRBV6-5,13
CSVEGGTGSYEQYF,TGCAGCGTTGAGGGAGGGACTGGTTCCTACGAGCAGTACTTC,TRBD2,TRBJ2-7,.,TRBV29-1,14
CASKGGVEQYF,TGTGCCAGTAAAGGGGGCGTCGAGCAGTACTTC,TRBD1,TRBJ2-7,.,TRBV19,11
CATSRGPATGHIETQYF,TGTGCCACCAGCAGAGGGCCAGCGACAGGGCATATCGAGACCCAGTACTTC,TRBD1,TRBJ2-5,.,TRBV15,17
CASSRDREVDTQYF,TGTGCCAGCAGTCGGGACAGGGAAGTAGATACGCAGTATTTT,TRBD1,TRBJ2-3,once,TRBV28,14
CASSQVLPGGAFF,TGTGCCAGCAGCCAAGTTCTACCTGGTGGAGCTTTCTTT,.,TRBJ1-1,.,TRBV14,13
CASSLRQGHEQYF,TGTGCCAGCTCACTACGACAGGGTCACGAGCAGTACTTC,TRBD1,TRBJ2-7,.,TRBV18,13
CASSNRDRGITGELFF,TGTGCCAGCAGTAACAGGGACAGGGGTATCACCGGGGAGCTGTTTTTT,TRBD1,TRBJ2-2,.,TRBV6-6,16
CASSIGRDFYEQYF,TGTGCCAGCAGCATTGGTAGGGACTTCTACGAGCAGTACTTC,.,TRBJ2-7,.,TRBV5-4,14
CASSSHKSGIGETQYF,TGTGCCAGCAGCTCCCATAAGAGCGGGATTGGGGAGACCCAGTACTTC,TRBD2,TRBJ2-5,.,TRBV11-2,16
CASTWGTFNTEAFF,TGTGCCAGCACCTGGGGGACATTCAACACTGAAGCTTTCTTT,.,TRBJ1-1,.,TRBV5-5,14
CASSPSGRATDTQYF,TGTGCCAGCAGTCCTAGCGGGAGGGCTACAGATACGCAGTATTTT,TRBD2,TRBJ2-3,.,TRBV2,15
CASTEWTVSYEQYF,TGTGCCAGCACCGAATGGACAGTTAGCTACGAGCAGTACTTC,.,TRBJ2-7,.,TRBV2,14
CSVVWTGAPYGYTF,TGCAGCGTTGTTTGGACAGGGGCGCCTTATGGCTACACCTTC,TRBD1,TRBJ1-2,.,TRBV29-1,14
CASSILAGGNQPQHF,TGTGCCAGTAGTATATTGGCAGGGGGGAATCAGCCCCAGCATTTT,TRBD1,TRBJ1-5,.,TRBV19,15